Shown below are 24 T cell receptor beta chains from a single sample sequenced in a study of blood T cell repertoires in COVID-19 (dated by TCRdb to between 2020 and 2021). Libraries were prepared through the immunoSEQ multiplex PCR assay. TCRdb provides this immuneACCESS table in a form limited to in-frame rearrangements. Some clones are lacking; in checked studies, under half of them reflect an unresolved V gene, and why the rest are absent is not known. The sample records around 130,000 clones, under 95% of which are singletons. The top ten clones comprise roughly 4.8% of the sample. Input material: peripheral blood. These receptors all stem from a man in his fifties or sixties with COVID-19, enrolled during active disease.

The CDR3 sequence is CSVEDLPPLNEQYF. For the CDR3, the DNA is TGCAGCGTTGAAGATCTACCACCTCTGAACGAGCAGTACTTC. The chain couples TRBV29-1 to TRBJ2-7; D gene ambiguous. This CDR3 contains 14 residues. Between the trimmed V and J ends, which lost 0 bases and 5 bases, there was a span of 14 bases. Germline V gives CDR1 SQVTM, CDR2 ANQGSEA.

This clone was found once. V is TRBV6-5 and J is TRBJ2-7; D might be TRBD2 (7 bases). CDR3 length equals 14 residues. CDR1 and CDR2 (germline): MNHEY, SVGAGI. V was clipped by 6 bases and J by 0 bases, with 12 bases between them. The CDR3 loop is CASRGGRFSYEQYF. The DNA of the CDR3 is TGTGCCAGCAGGGGGGGGCGGTTCTCCTACGAGCAGTACTTC.

This chain joins TRBV5-8 and TRBJ2-1; 13 nucleotides agree with TRBD2. The length of the CDR3 is 16 residues. The V segment lost 3 bases and the J segment 8 bases; nucleotides outside the gene matches: 8. Germline loops: CDR1 SGHTS, CDR2 YDEGEE. The CDR3 sequence: CASSSGLAGDLDEQFF. The CDR3 region has the DNA TGTGCCAGCAGCTCCGGACTAGCGGGAGATCTGGATGAGCAGTTCTTC. Based on the CDR3 plus reference TRBV5-8 and TRBJ2-1, the full variable domain is EAGVTQSPTHLIKTRGQQATLRCSPISGHTSVYWYQQALGLGLQFLLWYDEGEERNRGNFPPRFSGRQFPNYSSELNVNALELEDSALYLCASSSGLAGDLDEQFFGPGTRLTVL.

Here the CDR3 reads CASSVAPVQGAIISPLHF. CDR3 sequence (DNA): TGTGCCAGCAGCGTAGCCCCTGTCCAGGGGGCGATTATTTCACCCCTCCACTTT. The chain links TRBV9 to TRBJ1-6, with TRBD1 matching 8 bases. J was trimmed by 9 bases and V by 0 bases; bases with no gene match: 14. CDR1 and CDR2 from the germline V gene are SGDLS and YYNGEE. CDR3 length: 18 residues.

The chain uses TRBV5-1 and TRBJ2-5; 7 bases are a match to TRBD1. V dropped 4 bases and J dropped 7; count of bases not matched to a gene: 13. CDR3 length: 15 residues. Germline V lookup: CDR1 SGHRS, CDR2 YFSETQ. The DNA of the CDR3 is TGCGCCAGCAGCGGGAGACAGGGCTCCGACGGGACCCAGTACTTC. The encoded protein is CASSGRQGSDGTQYF.

The J gene is TRBJ1-1, the V gene TRBV13, with D possibly matching TRBD1 (6 bases). The CDR3 extends over 15 amino acids. Germline values: CDR1 PRHDT, CDR2 FYEKMQ (reference sequence). V was shortened by 0 bases and J by 3 bases, with 11 bases between the two germline ends. The CDR3 reads CASSLGQGGDTEAFF. For the CDR3, the DNA is TGTGCCAGCAGCTTAGGCCAAGGGGGAGACACTGAAGCTTTCTTT.

The genes are TRBV5-5 and TRBJ1-1, with TRBD1 identical over 10 bases. This CDR3 comprises 16 residues. Germline values: CDR1 SGHKS, CDR2 YYEKEE (reference sequence). The V gene end was trimmed by 0 bases and the J gene end by 3 bases; junction bases not matched to a gene: 5. This chain's CDR3 is CASSLGQGARDTEAFF. For the CDR3, the DNA is TGTGCCAGCAGCTTGGGACAGGGGGCGCGAGACACTGAAGCTTTCTTT.

This clone was seen only a few times. This chain connects TRBV18 to TRBJ1-2; TRBD1 aligns across 7 bases. Per germline, CDR1 KGHSH and CDR2 LQKENI. This CDR3 has 14 amino acids. Trimming cost V 0 bases and J 4 bases; bases outside gene matches: 2. This chain's CDR3 is CASSPPSGGYGYTF. The CDR3 DNA reads as TGTGCCAGCTCACCACCGTCAGGGGGCTATGGCTACACCTTC.

The rearrangement joins TRBV28 to TRBJ1-2, with D possibly being TRBD1 (6 bases). The germline V gene encodes CDR1 MDHEN and CDR2 SYDVKM. The CDR3 covers 15 residues. Between the trimmed V and J ends, which lost 2 bases and 0 bases, there was a span of 10 bases. The CDR3 DNA sequence: TGTGCCAGCAGTTTAAGTGGACAGACTAACTATGGCTACACCTTC. It encodes CASSLSGQTNYGYTF.

The chain combines TRBV30 with TRBJ2-1; 11 bases agree with TRBD2. Unmatched junction bases numbered 9, after V lost 5 bases and J lost 0 bases. The length of the CDR3 is 17 residues. Germline values: CDR1 GTSNPN, CDR2 SVGIG (reference sequence). CDR3 loop: CAWAGTSGLSSYNEQFF. The CDR3 DNA reads as TGTGCCTGGGCCGGGACTAGCGGACTGAGCTCCTACAATGAGCAGTTCTTC.

The chain recombines TRBV5-4 with TRBJ2-3; D is possibly TRBD2 (7 bases). Trimming pared 0 bases from V and 2 bases from J, leaving 19 bases between. The germline V gene encodes CDR1 SGHNT and CDR2 YYREEE (reference sequence). The CDR3 length is 18 residues. The CDR3 region has the DNA TGTGCCAGCAGCTTGGATGGGGGAGGGGGTCTCTACACAGATACGCAGTATTTT. Translated, it gives CASSLDGGGGLYTDTQYF. The variable domain in full, with the rest retrieved from reference TRBV5-4 and TRBJ2-3, is ETGVTQSPTHLIKTRGQQVTLRCSSQSGHNTVSWYQQALGQGPQFIFQYYREEENGRGNFPPRFSGLQFPNYSSELNVNALELDDSALYLCASSLDGGGGLYTDTQYFGPGTRLTVL.

V and J are TRBV29-1 and TRBJ2-7; D is possibly TRBD2 (5 bases). The CDR3 totals 12 residues. V lost 3 bases to trimming and J lost 5 bases, with 11 bases between them. Per germline, CDR1 SQVTM and CDR2 ANQGSEA. CDR3 region: CSVEDGNHEQYF. Here the CDR3 DNA reads TGCAGCGTTGAGGACGGGAACCACGAGCAGTACTTC.

This clone came up once. The V call is TRBV3-1 (or the pseudogene TRBV3-2), the J call TRBJ1-1, with a tentative D call TRBD1 (5 bases). This CDR3 has 14 amino acids. V lost 4 bases and J lost 4, with 13 bases in between. CDR1 and CDR2 from the germline V gene are LGHDT and YNNKEL (reference sequence). The CDR3 here is CASSPRVASTEAFF. DNA of the CDR3: TGTGCCAGCAGCCCCAGGGTGGCGAGCACTGAAGCTTTCTTT.

Remarks on this clone: Other DNA sequences of this sample code for an identical CDR3. The chain couples TRBV9 to TRBJ1-4, with D possibly TRBD1 on 5 matching bases. CDR1 and CDR2 from the germline V gene are SGDLS and YYNGEE. The CDR3 contains 14 residues. V was clipped by 0 bases and J by 3 bases, with 6 bases between them. This chain's CDR3 is CASSVGGANEKLFF. The CDR3 coding sequence is TGTGCCAGCAGCGTAGGGGGGGCTAATGAAAAACTGTTTTTT.

The V and J genes are TRBV9 and TRBJ1-2; 8 bases match TRBD1. Trimming removed 3 bases from V and 4 bases from J; junction bases left unmatched: 11. CDR3 length: 16 amino acids. Germline-derived CDR1 and CDR2 are SGDLS and YYNGEE. The CDR3, as DNA: TGTGCCAGCAGCGAGGGGACAGGATCTGGGATCTATGGCTACACCTTC. Translating it yields CASSEGTGSGIYGYTF.

This chain joins TRBV2 and TRBJ2-1; a possible D gene is TRBD2 (5 bases). Trimming pared 6 bases from V and 0 bases from J, leaving 6 bases between. Germline assignment: CDR1 SNHLY and CDR2 FYNNEI. The CDR3 has 13 residues. DNA of the CDR3: TGTGCCAGCAGGGACTTCTCCTACAATGAGCAGTTCTTC. Encoded protein: CASRDFSYNEQFF.

The chain is built from TRBV7-3 and TRBJ1-6, with 9 nucleotides matching TRBD1. The germline V gene encodes CDR1 SGHTA and CDR2 FQGTGA. V shed 5 bases and J 13 bases; nucleotides not matched to a gene: 12. CDR3 length: 15 residues. The DNA of the CDR3 is TGTGCCAGCAGCGAGCAGGGGACAGGGAGTTTCCCCCTCCACTTT. Its protein product is CASSEQGTGSFPLHF.

This chain uses TRBV29-1 with TRBJ2-3; D call uncertain. Germline CDR1 is SQVTM and CDR2 is ANQGSEA. Trimming removed 2 bases at V and 0 bases at J, with 3 bases between. This CDR3 has 12 residues. The CDR3 here is CSVEPSTDTQYF. In nucleotides, the CDR3 is TGCAGCGTTGAACCAAGCACAGATACGCAGTATTTT.

The CDR3 nucleotides read TGCGCCAGCAGCCAAGGCCCGACTAGCGGGAAGTACGAGCAGTACTTC. It is translated as CASSQGPTSGKYEQYF. This chain uses TRBV4-1 with TRBJ2-7, with 11 bases identical to TRBD2. V lost 1 base and J lost 4; bases outside the gene matches: 6. Per the germline V gene, CDR1 is MGHRA and CDR2 is YSYEKL. The CDR3 covers 16 residues.

This sequence joins TRBV7-8 and TRBJ2-7; D may be TRBD2 (5 bases). CDR3 length: 14 amino acids. The V gene lost 5 bases and the J gene lost 6 bases, with 17 bases spanning the gap. From germline, CDR1 is SGHVS and CDR2 FQNEAQ. CDR3 sequence: CASSKDRGFGEQYF. CDR3 in DNA: TGTGCCAGCAGCAAAGACCGAGGGTTTGGCGAGCAGTACTTC.

The chain couples TRBV9 to TRBJ2-1; 8 bases line up with TRBD2. Germline values: CDR1 SGDLS, CDR2 YYNGEE. The CDR3 loop spans 13 amino acids. The V gene end was trimmed by 0 bases and the J gene end by 8 bases; junction bases not matched to a gene: 1. The CDR3 region is CASSVAGRDEQFF. The CDR3 coding sequence is TGTGCCAGCAGCGTAGCCGGGAGGGATGAGCAGTTCTTC.

V and J are TRBV10-3 and TRBJ2-7; D possibly corresponds to TRBD2 (7 bases). The germline V gene encodes CDR1 ENHRY and CDR2 SYGVKD. The CDR3 sequence is 17 residues long. V dropped 2 bases and J dropped 1 base, with 18 bases sitting between them. The CDR3: CAISEKGGRGHSYEQYF. The DNA of the CDR3 is TGTGCCATCAGTGAGAAGGGAGGGCGGGGGCATTCCTACGAGCAGTACTTC.

This clone is a singleton in its sample. The chain combines TRBV19 with TRBJ2-5, with 15 bases lining up with TRBD2. Germline-derived CDR1 and CDR2 are LNHDA and SQIVND (reference sequence). The CDR3 covers 17 residues. V shed 5 bases and J 4 bases; nucleotides not matched to a gene: 8. The CDR3 sequence: CASSPGLAGGWGETQYF. The CDR3 DNA reads TGTGCCAGTAGTCCAGGACTAGCGGGAGGGTGGGGAGAGACCCAGTACTTC.

V usage is TRBV6-5 and J usage is TRBJ2-1; 8 bases align to TRBD2. J was trimmed by 0 bases and V by 7 bases; bases with no gene match: 5. The CDR3 length is 15 residues. Germline V gene sequence: CDR1 MNHEY, CDR2 SVGAGI. The DNA of the CDR3 is TGTGCCAGCATTCGAAGCGGGAGCTCCTACAATGAGCAGTTCTTC. Its translation: CASIRSGSSYNEQFF.